The rows below give T cell receptor beta chains drawn from one sample of a study of read filtering for tumor transcriptome and immune sequencing. A single record per CDR3 protein comes from TCRdb applying MiXCR to the reads. The table records roughly 90,000 distinct CDR3 sequences, roughly 21% of them present only once. Sequenced sample: a population of CD138-negative cells sorted from bone marrow. The receptors shown here come from a donor at least 40 years old with multiple myeloma. Each CDR3 is given with its conserved first and last residue. A D gene is named only where the DNA matches it firmly. Clone sizes are given selectively: once, few, many, or a class where the clone is expanded.

j_call: TRBJ2-7; v_call: TRBV19; d_call: TRBD1; clone_size: .; cdr3_nt: TGTGCCACACGACAGGGGGCAAAAGGTCTGGACGAGCAGTACTTC; cdr3_aa: CATRQGAKGLDEQYF
j_call: TRBJ2-1; v_call: TRBV10-2; d_call: .; clone_size: many; cdr3_nt: TGCGCCAGCAGTGAGAGCCGGAGTCGGAATGAGCAGTTCTTC; cdr3_aa: CASSESRSRNEQFF
j_call: TRBJ1-2; v_call: TRBV2; d_call: .; clone_size: many; cdr3_nt: TGTGCCAGCAGTGGGACAGTTTATGGCTACACCTTC; cdr3_aa: CASSGTVYGYTF
j_call: TRBJ2-2; v_call: TRBV3-1; d_call: TRBD2; clone_size: many; cdr3_nt: TGTGCCAGCAGCCAACTCGGGACTAGGGTTGGCGGGGAGCTGTTTTTT; cdr3_aa: CASSQLGTRVGGELFF
j_call: TRBJ2-1; v_call: TRBV2; d_call: .; clone_size: .; cdr3_nt: TGTGCCAGCAGCGAAGAGCTAACGGACAATGAGCAGTTCTTC; cdr3_aa: CASSEELTDNEQFF
j_call: TRBJ1-1; v_call: TRBV12-3/TRBV12-4; d_call: .; clone_size: .; cdr3_nt: TGTGCCAGCAGTTGGGACCATACACTGAACACTGAAGCTTTCTTT; cdr3_aa: CASSWDHTLNTEAFF
j_call: TRBJ2-7; v_call: TRBV5-1; d_call: TRBD1; clone_size: many; cdr3_nt: TGCGCCAGCAGAGAGACAGGGTTTATCGACGAGCAGTACTTC; cdr3_aa: CASRETGFIDEQYF
j_call: TRBJ2-3; v_call: TRBV6-5; d_call: .; clone_size: many; cdr3_nt: TGTGCCAGCAGTCCATCCCTCCAGATCACAGATACGCAGTATTTT; cdr3_aa: CASSPSLQITDTQYF
j_call: TRBJ2-3; v_call: TRBV18; d_call: TRBD2; clone_size: .; cdr3_nt: TGTGCCAGCTTTGTCGGGACTAGCTCAGATACGCAGTATTTT; cdr3_aa: CASFVGTSSDTQYF
j_call: TRBJ2-3; v_call: TRBV4-2; d_call: .; clone_size: many; cdr3_nt: TGTGCCAGCAGCCAAGAGGGTATGGATACGCAGTATTTT; cdr3_aa: CASSQEGMDTQYF
j_call: TRBJ1-1; v_call: TRBV20-1; d_call: .; clone_size: many; cdr3_nt: TGCAGTGCTGCCCGTACCGAGGCTTTCTTT; cdr3_aa: CSAARTEAFF
j_call: TRBJ1-4; v_call: TRBV12-3/TRBV12-4; d_call: .; clone_size: few; cdr3_nt: TGTGCCAGCAGTTCGGTCTATGAAAAACTGTTTTTT; cdr3_aa: CASSSVYEKLFF
j_call: TRBJ1-1; v_call: TRBV12-3/TRBV12-4; d_call: .; clone_size: many; cdr3_nt: TGTGCCAGCAGTGCATACACTGAAGCTTTCTTT; cdr3_aa: CASSAYTEAFF
j_call: TRBJ2-1; v_call: TRBV4-2; d_call: TRBD2; clone_size: .; cdr3_nt: TGTGCCAGCAGCCAATACGGCGGGGGGGCTTTCAATGAGCAGTCCTTC; cdr3_aa: CASSQYGGGAFNEQSF
j_call: TRBJ2-7; v_call: TRBV28; d_call: .; clone_size: few; cdr3_nt: TGTGCCAGCAGAACGGCAAACCAACCCGAGCAGTACTTC; cdr3_aa: CASRTANQPEQYF
j_call: TRBJ2-6; v_call: TRBV5-1; d_call: .; clone_size: many; cdr3_nt: TGCGCCAGCAGCTTCGAAGTCGCTGGGGCCAACGTCCTGACTTTC; cdr3_aa: CASSFEVAGANVLTF
j_call: TRBJ1-3; v_call: TRBV29-1; d_call: .; clone_size: .; cdr3_nt: TGCAGCGGTCTGACCAAGGGGTCCACTGGAAACACCATATATTTT; cdr3_aa: CSGLTKGSTGNTIYF
j_call: TRBJ1-2; v_call: TRBV5-6; d_call: .; clone_size: few; cdr3_nt: TGTGCCAGCAGCCTGGGGCCCTATGGCTACACCTTC; cdr3_aa: CASSLGPYGYTF
j_call: TRBJ2-5; v_call: TRBV7-9; d_call: TRBD2; clone_size: many; cdr3_nt: TGTGCCAGCAGCTCCACTAGCGGGGAGACCCAGTACTTC; cdr3_aa: CASSSTSGETQYF
j_call: TRBJ2-1; v_call: TRBV5-1; d_call: .; clone_size: many; cdr3_nt: TGCGCCAGCAGCTTGGCGGAGGGGATGGGTGACAATGAGCAGTTCTTC; cdr3_aa: CASSLAEGMGDNEQFF
j_call: TRBJ2-3; v_call: TRBV5-1; d_call: .; clone_size: many; cdr3_nt: TGCGCCAGCAGGGACCCCACAGATACGCAGTATTTT; cdr3_aa: CASRDPTDTQYF
j_call: TRBJ2-3; v_call: TRBV2; d_call: .; clone_size: many; cdr3_nt: TGTGCCAGCATTGGCCCTAGCACAGATACGCAGTATTTT; cdr3_aa: CASIGPSTDTQYF
j_call: TRBJ2-6; v_call: TRBV5-1; d_call: .; clone_size: many; cdr3_nt: TGCGCCAGCCAAACAAGCTCTGGGGCCAACGTCCTGACTTTC; cdr3_aa: CASQTSSGANVLTF
j_call: TRBJ2-3; v_call: TRBV12-3/TRBV12-4; d_call: TRBD2; clone_size: .; cdr3_nt: TGTGCCTGCAGTTTAATTACTAGCGGGGGGGCTGGGACAGATACGCAGTATTTT; cdr3_aa: CACSLITSGGAGTDTQYF
j_call: TRBJ1-5; v_call: TRBV4-2; d_call: .; clone_size: .; cdr3_nt: TGTGCCAGCAGCCAAGTGCAATGGAGCCAGCCCCAGCATTTT; cdr3_aa: CASSQVQWSQPQHF
j_call: TRBJ2-7; v_call: TRBV28; d_call: .; clone_size: many; cdr3_nt: TGTGCCAGCAGGGACTACACTCGGGGCGAGCAGTACTTC; cdr3_aa: CASRDYTRGEQYF
j_call: TRBJ1-2; v_call: TRBV6-1; d_call: .; clone_size: many; cdr3_nt: TGTGCCAGCAGTGGTTCCGGTTCCTATGGCTACACCTTC; cdr3_aa: CASSGSGSYGYTF
j_call: TRBJ2-3; v_call: TRBV14; d_call: .; clone_size: many; cdr3_nt: TGTGCCAGCAGTCGGATCGGAAAAGGGTTAGGCACAGATACGCAGTATTTT; cdr3_aa: CASSRIGKGLGTDTQYF
j_call: TRBJ2-1; v_call: TRBV7-9; d_call: TRBD2; clone_size: many; cdr3_nt: TGTGCCAGCAGCTTAGCGGGGGAGGGCCTTAAGCAGTTCTTC; cdr3_aa: CASSLAGEGLKQFF
j_call: TRBJ1-6; v_call: TRBV4-1; d_call: .; clone_size: many; cdr3_nt: TGCGCCAGCAGCCAAGCTGGGGCGCGGACCTATAATTCACCCCTCCACTTT; cdr3_aa: CASSQAGARTYNSPLHF
j_call: TRBJ2-3; v_call: TRBV30; d_call: .; clone_size: .; cdr3_nt: TGTGCCTGGGCCCCCGGAGATACGCAGTATTTT; cdr3_aa: CAWAPGDTQYF
j_call: TRBJ2-5; v_call: TRBV24-1; d_call: TRBD1; clone_size: many; cdr3_nt: TGTGCCACCAGTGATTTTAGGGCGACAGGGGACGGAGAGACCCAGTACTTC; cdr3_aa: CATSDFRATGDGETQYF
j_call: TRBJ1-1; v_call: TRBV6-1; d_call: .; clone_size: few; cdr3_nt: TGTGCCAGCAGAATAGTCAGTAAACCCAAAGCTTTCTTT; cdr3_aa: CASRIVSKPKAFF
j_call: TRBJ2-7; v_call: TRBV28; d_call: .; clone_size: many; cdr3_nt: TGTGCCAGCAGCACCCTTGGCCCGCGCTACGAGCAGTACTTC; cdr3_aa: CASSTLGPRYEQYF
j_call: TRBJ1-4; v_call: TRBV15; d_call: .; clone_size: many; cdr3_nt: TGTGCCACCAGCAGAGATCATATCCCTAATGAAAAACTGTTTTTT; cdr3_aa: CATSRDHIPNEKLFF
j_call: TRBJ2-3; v_call: TRBV7-2; d_call: TRBD2; clone_size: few; cdr3_nt: TGTGCCAGCAGCATCACTAGCGGGGGAATAAATACGCAGTATTTT; cdr3_aa: CASSITSGGINTQYF
j_call: TRBJ1-1; v_call: TRBV3-1; d_call: .; clone_size: many; cdr3_nt: TGTGCCAGCAGCCGGGACCTAATGAACACTGAAGCTTTCTTT; cdr3_aa: CASSRDLMNTEAFF
j_call: TRBJ1-1; v_call: TRBV7-9; d_call: .; clone_size: many; cdr3_nt: TGTGCCAGCAGCTTAGCCGGCAGGGCGAGCCCTGAAGCTTTCTTT; cdr3_aa: CASSLAGRASPEAFF
j_call: TRBJ1-4; v_call: TRBV20-1; d_call: .; clone_size: many; cdr3_nt: TGCAGTGCTAGTGAGGATGTCGGTGGACTGTTTTTT; cdr3_aa: CSASEDVGGLFF
j_call: TRBJ2-3; v_call: TRBV28; d_call: TRBD2; clone_size: .; cdr3_nt: TGTGCCAGCAGTTTTCCCGGCGGGGGGGCGAGAACAGCGGATACGCAGTATTTT; cdr3_aa: CASSFPGGGARTADTQYF